The entry that follows covers one T cell receptor (beta chain) sequence. The sample belongs to a study of blood T cell repertoires in COVID-19. Using immunoSEQ multiplex PCR, the repertoire was profiled, and TCRdb retains in-frame clones only, with some absent. The table has more than 70,000 clones, roughly three quarters seen once. The CDR3 sequence is 15 residues long. Trimming removed 3 bases at V and 3 bases at J, with 14 bases between. Germline V CDR1 and CDR2: SGHVS, FQNEAQ. This clonotype was obtained from a human donor in a cohort sampled during active COVID-19. The source material was peripheral blood. The rearrangement links TRBV7-8 to TRBJ2-5, with a possible D match to TRBD2 (5 bases). CDR3 amino acids: CASSFQQAGKETQYF. CDR3 nucleotides: TGTGCCAGCAGCTTTCAGCAGGCCGGGAAAGAGACCCAGTACTTC.